The 11 T cell receptor beta chains below all came from one sample that was sequenced in a study of tumor-infiltrating lymphocytes in primary liver carcinoma. From about 0.45 ug total RNA, TCR beta cDNA was generated with a primer in the constant region. Employing slightly modified ARM-PCR, three nested multiplex PCR rounds were run, and these gave rise to the TCR beta libraries. TRBV1-TRBV30 forward primers paired with a C-beta reverse primer were used in the first two PCR rounds, which ran roughly 9 cycles each. TCRdb used MiXCR to reprocess the multiplex PCR reads, holding one entry per CDR3 protein. The sample has fewer than 40,000 distinct CDR3 sequences, 71% seen once. The study co-extracted DNA and RNA from around 20-30 mg of unsorted bulk tissue. The sequencing sample was made of liver tumor tissue from sampling region 3. Documented subset: tumor region T3, left-lateral pole. The origin of the receptors is a woman aged 25 to 39 with primary liver carcinoma and hepatitis B virus infection.

In regard to this clonotype: Relative to the germline gene, one junction end is altered; a read error may explain this. This chain uses TRBV11-2 with TRBJ2-1, with D perhaps matching TRBD2 (6 bases). In germline, CDR1 is SGHAT, CDR2 FQNNGV. CDR3 length equals 16 residues. This chain's CDR3 is CASSLVGGAPVDEELF. The CDR3 DNA is TGTGCCAGCAGCTTAGTTGGCGGGGCGCCAGTCGATGAGGAGCTCTTC.

This chain joins TRBV6-5 and TRBJ2-2; 7 bases fit TRBD1. The germline V gene encodes CDR1 MNHEY and CDR2 SVGAGI. The CDR3 runs to 15 residues. The CDR3: CAISPQTGFTGELFF. For the CDR3, the DNA is TGTGCTATCAGTCCGCAGACAGGGTTCACCGGGGAGCTGTTTTTT.

The rearrangement joins TRBV6-5 to TRBJ2-7; D is possibly TRBD1 (6 bases). Germline lookup yields CDR1 MNHEY and CDR2 SVGAGI. The CDR3 totals 15 residues. V was pared by 2 bases and J by 12 bases, with 23 bases between. CDR3 protein: CASSYKDSSSCEMYF. The CDR3 bases are TGTGCCAGCAGTTACAAGGACAGCAGCTCCTGCGAGATGTACTTC.

Concerning this clonotype itself: At one boundary the junction diverges from the germline segment, which might be a read error. The chain couples TRBV12-3 or TRBV12-4 to TRBJ1-5; D is undetermined. CDR3 length: 13 residues. CDR3 amino acids: CASSLHSNQPQQF. Written as DNA, the CDR3 is TGCGCCAGCAGTTTACACAGCAATCAGCCCCAGCAATTT.

The chain couples TRBV6-1 to TRBJ1-2, with D possibly TRBD1 on 6 matching bases. Germline V lookup: CDR1 MNHNS, CDR2 SASEGT. V was trimmed by 5 bases and J by 12 bases, leaving 25 bases between them. The CDR3 sequence is 15 residues long. The CDR3 DNA reads TGTGCCAGCAGTTACTCAAGGACAGCGCCCGGGGACCACACCTTC. Protein: CASSYSRTAPGDHTF.

As to this clonotype: Since a much larger clone is just one base distant, this may be a read error. The chain has TRBV11-3 and TRBJ2-1; possible D gene TRBD2, 6 bases. Germline V gene lookup returns CDR1 SGHNT and CDR2 YENEEA. CDR3 length: 15 amino acids. The CDR3 DNA reads as TGTGACAGCAGCTTAAGGACTACCGGGAGTCTTGAGCAGTTCTTC. It translates to CDSSLRTTGSLEQFF.

This clonotype turned up a few times. The gene calls are TRBV4-3 and TRBJ2-1, with D maybe TRBD2 (6 bases). Germline V lookup: CDR1 LGHNA, CDR2 YSLEER. Trimming shortened V by 0 bases and J by 9 bases, and 18 bases separated the two germline ends. This CDR3 spans 16 amino acids. Here the CDR3 reads CASSQDAGISYVEQFF. CDR3 DNA sequence: TGCGCCAGCAGCCAAGATGCGGGAATCTCCTACGTTGAGCAGTTCTTC.

This clonotype was seen a single time. A read error may explain this, as a much larger clone is one base away. V usage is TRBV29-1 and J usage is TRBJ2-1; TRBD1 agrees at 8 bases. The CDR3 is 13 residues long. Germline CDR1 SQVTM, CDR2 ANQGSEA. The CDR3 here is CRVEGDRNNEQFF. The CDR3 DNA is TGCAGGGTTGAGGGGGACAGGAACAATGAGCAGTTCTTC.

This clonotype was counted at least ten times. One end of the junction does not line up with germline, which may come from a read error. The J gene is TRBJ2-7, the V gene TRBV11-3; 12 bases align to TRBD1. Per germline, CDR1 SGHNT and CDR2 YENEEA. The CDR3 extends over 15 amino acids. In DNA form, the CDR3 reads TGTGTCAGCAGCTCCGGGACAGGGGGCAACTACGAGCAGTACTTC. Amino acid sequence: CVSSSGTGGNYEQYF.

The chain uses TRBV28 and TRBJ2-4, with D possibly TRBD1 on 5 matching bases. This CDR3 spans 18 amino acids. Deletions cut 5 bases from V and 7 bases from J, with 27 bases between. Germline lookup yields CDR1 MDHEN and CDR2 SYDVKM. CDR3: CASSDVITHGAFWNIQYF. The CDR3 DNA is TGTGCCAGCAGTGACGTTATTACACATGGGGCTTTTTGGAACATTCAGTACTTC.

This clonotype was seen only once. With a much larger clone just one base away, this may be a read error. The V call is TRBV7-3, the J call TRBJ2-1; TRBD2 agrees at 9 bases. Germline loops: CDR1 SGHTA, CDR2 FQGTGA. The CDR3 loop spans 18 amino acids. CDR3 in DNA: TGTGCCAACAGCTTATTCTTCGGAGCGGGAGGCCCTTACAATGAGCAGTTCTTC. Amino acid sequence: CANSLFFGAGGPYNEQFF.